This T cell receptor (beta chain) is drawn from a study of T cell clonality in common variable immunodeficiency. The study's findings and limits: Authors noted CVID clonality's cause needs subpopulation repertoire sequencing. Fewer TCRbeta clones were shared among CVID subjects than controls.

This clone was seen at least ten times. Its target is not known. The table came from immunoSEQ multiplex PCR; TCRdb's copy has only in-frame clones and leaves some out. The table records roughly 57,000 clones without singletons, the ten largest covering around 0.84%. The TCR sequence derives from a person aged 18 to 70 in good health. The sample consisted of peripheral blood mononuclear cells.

The DNA read from the CDR3 is TGTGCCAGCATAACAGAGGGCTATAGCAATCAGCCC. The encoded protein is CASITEGYSNQP. The full-length CDR3 reads as CASITEGYSNQPQHF. The chain couples TRBV6-4 to TRBJ1-5; no reliable D call. The read terminates 3 residues ahead of where the CDR3 ends, so the germline J gene completes it. CDR1 and CDR2 (germline): MRHNA, SNTAGT. This CDR3 is 15 amino acids long. Trimming cost V 7 bases and J 0 bases, with 13 bases left between them.